Presented here are 18 T cell receptor beta chains from one specimen sequenced in a study of T cell responses to AZD1222 COVID-19 vaccine. The table came from immunoSEQ multiplex PCR; TCRdb's copy has only in-frame clones and leaves some out. The data show roughly 120,000 clones, 75% to 90% seen once. The material was peripheral blood, obtained on day 0 of MenACWY control vaccination. Every receptor here comes from an adult in good health.

The chain uses TRBV5-4 and TRBJ2-1; D is possibly TRBD1 (6 bases). Germline assignment: CDR1 SGHNT and CDR2 YYREEE (reference sequence). CDR3 length equals 14 residues. V shed 3 bases and J shed 6 bases, with 13 bases lying between them. CDR3 amino acids: CASSSWGRANEQFF. The CDR3 bases are TGTGCCAGCAGCTCCTGGGGGCGGGCCAATGAGCAGTTCTTC.

This clone was counted once. The rearrangement links TRBV27 to TRBJ1-4; 9 bases map to TRBD1. This CDR3 has 15 residues. J was trimmed by 5 bases and V by 5 bases; bases with no gene match: 6. CDR1 and CDR2 (germline): MNHEY, SMNVEV (reference sequence). CDR3 region: CASSPWDRVNEKLFF. The DNA of the CDR3 is TGTGCCAGCAGTCCCTGGGACAGGGTAAATGAAAAACTGTTTTTT. Supplemented by reference TRBV27 and TRBJ1-4, the full variable domain reads EAQVTQNPRYLITVTGKKLTVTCSQNMNHEYMSWYRQDPGLGLRQIYYSMNVEVTDKGDVPEGYKVSRKEKRNFPLILESPSPNQTSLYFCASSPWDRVNEKLFFGSGTQLSVL.

This clone was detected once. The chain carries TRBV9 and TRBJ1-6, with 7 bases lining up with TRBD1. The ends lost 4 bases at V and 10 bases at J; junction bases unmatched: 8. This CDR3 contains 14 residues. CDR1 is SGDLS and CDR2 is YYNGEE in the germline V gene. The CDR3 region is CASSLTGVRSPLHF. CDR3 nucleotides: TGTGCCAGCAGCCTTACAGGGGTACGCTCACCCCTCCACTTT.

The J gene is TRBJ2-4, the V gene TRBV30, with 9 bases that match TRBD2. This CDR3 comprises 16 residues. The germline V gene encodes CDR1 GTSNPN and CDR2 SVGIG (reference sequence). The ends lost 4 bases at V and 3 bases at J; junction bases unmatched: 10. The CDR3 reads CAWNGRGGVGKNIQYF. In DNA form, the CDR3 reads TGTGCCTGGAATGGGCGGGGGGGCGTAGGCAAAAACATTCAGTACTTC.

V gene TRBV27 combines with J gene TRBJ1-2; no clear D. Germline values: CDR1 MNHEY, CDR2 SMNVEV (reference sequence). V was cut by 5 bases and J by 1 base, with 20 bases left in between. The CDR3 length is 17 residues. The CDR3 protein is CASSVTLDGIFNYGYTF. CDR3 in DNA: TGTGCCAGCAGTGTGACATTGGACGGAATCTTTAACTATGGCTACACCTTC.

The gene calls are TRBV29-1 and TRBJ2-7; D is unresolved. This CDR3 is 11 amino acids long. The germline V and J ends were trimmed by 5 bases and 2 bases, with 7 bases remaining between them. Germline CDR1 reads SQVTM; CDR2 reads ANQGSEA. The CDR3 reads CSVLATYEQYF. CDR3 sequence (DNA): TGCAGCGTTTTGGCGACCTACGAGCAGTACTTC.

The chain recombines TRBV28 with TRBJ1-5; D not resolved. The germline V gene has CDR1 MDHEN and CDR2 SYDVKM. The length of the CDR3 is 14 residues. Between the trimmed V and J ends, which lost 6 bases and 2 bases, there was a span of 11 bases. CDR3 DNA sequence: TGTGCCAGCAGCAGGCCATCGGGCAATCAGCCCCAGCATTTT. Its protein is CASSRPSGNQPQHF.

This chain links TRBV7-2 with TRBJ2-1, with 8 bases that match TRBD2. Germline CDR1 reads SGHTA; CDR2 reads FQGNSA. The ends lost 5 bases at V and 2 bases at J; junction bases unmatched: 11. This CDR3 region has 17 residues. CDR3 coding DNA: TGTGCCAGCAGCCGGCAGTTTGGCGGGGGGACCTACAATGAGCAGTTCTTC. Protein sequence: CASSRQFGGGTYNEQFF.

The chain combines TRBV5-5 with TRBJ1-4; 9 positions agree with TRBD1. This CDR3 spans 14 amino acids. The germline V gene encodes CDR1 SGHKS and CDR2 YYEKEE (reference sequence). V lost 3 bases, J lost 8 bases, and 5 bases stayed unmatched. CDR3 sequence (DNA): TGTGCCAGCAGCTCACAGGGGGCGGGGGAAAAACTGTTTTTT. Translation gives CASSSQGAGEKLFF.

The genes are TRBV5-1 and TRBJ1-2; 7 nucleotides match TRBD1. The CDR3 runs to 14 residues. The germline V gene encodes CDR1 SGHRS and CDR2 YFSETQ. V gave up 2 bases and J gave up 2 bases; unmatched junction bases: 3. CDR3: CASSLDRANYGYTF. CDR3 DNA: TGCGCCAGCAGCTTAGACAGGGCAAACTATGGCTACACCTTC.

This chain uses TRBV5-8 with TRBJ2-3, with 10 bases identical to TRBD1. The CDR3 has 16 amino acids. CDR1 and CDR2 from the germline V gene are SGHTS and YDEGEE. After removal of 3 bases from V and 3 bases from J, the junction contained 7 bases not matched to a gene. CDR3 sequence reads: CASSSGQGVRTDTQYF. CDR3 bases: TGTGCCAGCAGCTCTGGACAGGGGGTCAGGACAGATACGCAGTATTTT.

The CDR3 DNA reads as TGTGCCAGCAGCTTAATGGCCAGACCGGATACGCAGTATTTT. This translates into CASSLMARPDTQYF. This rearrangement joins TRBV7-2 to TRBJ2-3; D gene unclear. The V gene's germline CDR1 is SGHTA and CDR2 FQGNSA. The V end lost 2 bases, the J end lost 6 bases, and 12 bases lay between the germline ends. This CDR3 has 14 amino acids.

The V gene is TRBV19, the J gene TRBJ2-1, with 7 bases aligning to TRBD2. The CDR3 is 14 residues long. Germline CDR1 reads LNHDA; CDR2 reads SQIVND (reference sequence). Germline trimming cut 8 bases from V and 9 bases from J; bases unmatched to any gene: 13. The CDR3 here is CASGGVPPFSEQFF. CDR3 nucleotides: TGTGCCAGTGGGGGGGTGCCCCCGTTCAGTGAGCAGTTCTTC.

The chain carries TRBV27 and TRBJ1-4, with a possible D match to TRBD1 (6 bases). The CDR3 runs 14 residues. The V and J ends lost 4 bases and 11 bases respectively, with 17 bases between them. Germline V CDR1 and CDR2: MNHEY, SMNVEV (reference sequence). The DNA of the CDR3 is TGTGCCAGCAGTTCCCAGGGGAGTTTACCGAAACTGTTTTTT. This gives the protein CASSSQGSLPKLFF.

This clone was seen only a few times. The chain is built from TRBV9 and TRBJ2-2, with D perhaps matching TRBD1 or TRBD2 (5 bases each). This CDR3 contains 16 residues. CDR1 and CDR2 (germline): SGDLS, YYNGEE. The V and J ends lost 2 bases and 1 base respectively, with 12 bases between them. CDR3 nucleotide sequence: TGTGCCAGCAGCGTTTCTGGGGGATTGAACACCGGGGAGCTGTTTTTT. Its protein is CASSVSGGLNTGELFF.

The J gene is TRBJ1-2, the V gene TRBV27; D may be TRBD1 (5 bases). The CDR3 contains 14 residues. The ends were cut back, 6 bases at V and 2 bases at J, with 13 bases in the middle. Germline CDR1 reads MNHEY; CDR2 reads SMNVEV (reference sequence). CDR3 DNA sequence: TGTGCCAGCAGGAGCCCAGGGTACAACTATGGCTACACCTTC. As protein: CASRSPGYNYGYTF.

V gene TRBV15 combines with J gene TRBJ2-2, with 7 bases aligning to TRBD1. The junction had 5 bases not matched to a gene; V was cut back by 6 bases and J by 1 base. The CDR3 is 15 residues long. CDR1 is LNHNV and CDR2 is YYDKDF in the germline V gene (reference sequence). CDR3 residues: CATRRQGRNTGELFF. The CDR3 region has the DNA TGTGCCACCAGGAGACAGGGACGGAACACCGGGGAGCTGTTTTTT.

The chain recombines TRBV2 with TRBJ2-2, with TRBD2 matching over 7 bases. CDR3 length equals 14 residues. Germline lookup yields CDR1 SNHLY and CDR2 FYNNEI. The V and J ends lost 6 bases and 4 bases, in that order; junction bases with no gene match: 5. CDR3 sequence: CASRQRGVTGELFF. CDR3 DNA sequence: TGTGCCAGCAGGCAGCGGGGTGTCACCGGGGAGCTGTTTTTT.